These 5 T cell receptor beta chains originate from one sample sequenced in a study of CD8 T cells in ankylosing spondylitis (dated by TCRdb to the late 2010s). Library creation used 5' RACE. Reads for this sample came from an Illumina HiSeq 2500. TCRdb ran its own pipeline on the public reads, namely fastp trimming at Q25 and MiXCR clone calling, and kept in-frame beta chains. Rows are unified per CDR3 protein, each entry keeping the most common DNA and genes. The sample table lists around 29,000 distinct CDR3 sequences, about 5.2% of them with a count of one. 1.8% of the sample goes to the ten largest clones. Sequencing used blood, either unsorted or a sorted T cell fraction (not recorded which). The receptors here all came from a female donor with ankylosing spondylitis or in good health (not recorded which).

In its sample, this clonotype was seen a few times. The chain carries TRBV9 and TRBJ2-3; TRBD2 aligns across 9 bases. CDR3 length: 16 residues. The ends lost 0 bases at V and 5 bases at J; junction bases unmatched: 7. Per the germline V gene, CDR1 is SGDLS and CDR2 is YYNGEE. CDR3: CASSVAWREGQDTQYF. CDR3 bases: TGTGCCAGCAGCGTAGCCTGGCGGGAGGGCCAAGATACGCAGTATTTT. The full variable domain, its missing parts supplied by reference TRBV9 and TRBJ2-3, is DSGVTQTPKHLITATGQRVTLRCSPRSGDLSVYWYQQSLDQGLQFLIQYYNGEERAKGNILERFSAQQFPDLHSELNLSSLELGDSALYFCASSVAWREGQDTQYFGPGTRLTVL.

A few counts support this clonotype. The CDR3 protein is CASSVEASGRAGNEQFF. Here the CDR3 DNA reads TGTGCCAGCAGCGTAGAAGCTAGCGGGAGGGCCGGTAATGAGCAGTTCTTC. V usage is TRBV9 and J usage is TRBJ2-1; 12 bases fit TRBD2. Germline loops: CDR1 SGDLS, CDR2 YYNGEE. V gave up 0 bases and J gave up 7 bases; unmatched junction bases: 8. The CDR3 contains 17 residues.

This clonotype was observed many times. The rearrangement uses TRBV9 and TRBJ1-6; D unclear. The CDR3 covers 15 residues. V gave up 4 bases and J gave up 5 bases, with 13 bases separating them. Germline V lookup: CDR1 SGDLS, CDR2 YYNGEE. CDR3 in amino acids: CASSPRREDNSPLHF. The CDR3, as DNA: TGTGCCAGCAGCCCGAGACGAGAGGATAATTCACCCCTCCACTTT.

The table lists this clonotype with many counts. An end of the junction does not agree with germline; a read error may underlie this. J is TRBJ2-1 and V is TRBV9; tentatively, D is TRBD1 (6 bases). In germline, CDR1 is SGDLS, CDR2 YYNGEE. The CDR3 totals 13 residues. The CDR3 coding sequence is TGTGCCAGCAGCGTAGATGAAGGGGGTGCCCAGGTCTTC. Its protein is CASSVDEGGAQVF. Using reference TRBV9 and TRBJ2-1 for the parts outside the CDR3, the full variable domain is DSGVTQTPKHLITATGQRVTLRCSPRSGDLSVYWYQQSLDQGLQFLIQYYNGEERAKGNILERFSAQQFPDLHSELNLSSLELGDSALYFCASSVDEGGAQVFGPGTRLTVL.

This clonotype was found many times. The chain recombines TRBV9 with TRBJ1-3; 7 bases are a match to TRBD1. Trimming at V came to 4 bases and at J to 4 bases, leaving 8 bases not matched to a gene. The germline gives CDR1 SGDLS, CDR2 YYNGEE. The CDR3 is made up of 15 amino acids. The CDR3: CASSREPGQGNTIYF. The CDR3 coding sequence is TGTGCCAGCAGCCGAGAACCGGGACAGGGAAACACCATATATTTT.